The sequence of this T cell receptor (beta chain) was determined in a study of T cell responses to AZD1222 COVID-19 vaccine. Study-level points and caveats: Just a handful of AZD1222 recipients were seropositive at baseline. Repertoires were obtained only post-peak T cell response.

The protocol was immunoSEQ multiplex PCR, while the TCRdb copy is restricted to in-frame clones and leaves out a portion. The sample yields 90,000 to 150,000 clones, about 85% seen once. A note on this clone: Its antigen is undetermined.

The germline V gene encodes CDR1 MNHEY and CDR2 SVGEGT. Between the trimmed V and J ends, which lost 2 bases and 2 bases, there was a span of 7 bases. The CDR3 extends over 14 amino acids. The chain couples TRBV6-2 or TRBV6-3 to TRBJ1-5; maybe TRBD1 (5 bases). The sequences come from peripheral blood, collected on day 0 of AZD1222 vaccination. The receptor comes from an adult in good health. This CDR3 is CASSYGGGNQPQHF. CDR3 coding DNA: TGTGCCAGCAGTTACGGGGGGGGCAATCAGCCCCAGCATTTT.